Included here is one T cell receptor beta chain sequence, with context. This record belongs to a study of control samples from healthy donors and cancer patients. Only in-frame clones appear in the TCRdb table, and some are missing; sequencing was by immunoSEQ multiplex PCR. The sample lists 150,000 or so clones; approximately 93% were seen once. Germline V lookup: CDR1 MNHEY, CDR2 SMNVEV (reference sequence). The CDR3 covers 14 residues. With 3 bases removed from V and 5 bases from J, the gap between germline ends came to 13 bases. The sequencing input was blood. The clonotype originates from a man aged 18 to 35 in good health. This chain links TRBV27 with TRBJ1-2, with D unclear. The CDR3 region is CASSFDPSGYGYTF. DNA for the CDR3: TGTGCCAGCAGTTTTGACCCTAGCGGGTATGGCTACACCTTC.